Presented here are 4 T cell receptor beta chains from one specimen sequenced in a study of beta chain features in type 1 diabetes. Expressed TCRB transcripts were sequenced, since all the RNA that had been isolated was reverse transcribed. Sequencing used immunoSEQ multiplex PCR; TCRdb keeps in-frame clones, though not all of them. Of 120,000 to 150,000 clones in the sample, about 50% were seen once. Sequenced input: Tregs from blood. Receptor source: a man aged 18-30 years in good health.

J is TRBJ2-3 and V is TRBV2; 10 bases line up with TRBD1. The germline V gene has CDR1 SNHLY and CDR2 FYNNEI. V trimming: 3 bases; J trimming: 8 bases; junction bases outside the gene matches: 5. This CDR3 is 14 amino acids long. The CDR3, as DNA: TGTGCCAGCAGTGACAGGACAGGGGGTATTACGCAGTATTTT. It specifies CASSDRTGGITQYF.

The chain recombines TRBV29-1 with TRBJ2-2, with TRBD1 identical over 9 bases. The germline gives CDR1 SQVTM, CDR2 ANQGSEA. The V gene end was trimmed by 7 bases and the J gene end by 3 bases; junction bases not matched to a gene: 3. The CDR3 covers 13 residues. The CDR3: CSGRQGDTGELFF. The CDR3 DNA reads as TGCAGCGGGCGACAGGGGGACACCGGGGAGCTGTTTTTT.

V is TRBV6-6 and J is TRBJ2-3; D is ambiguous. Trimming removed 0 bases at V and 13 bases at J, with 23 bases between. The germline CDR1 and CDR2 sequences are MNHNY and SVGAGI (reference sequence). The CDR3 length is 16 residues. CDR3 DNA sequence: TGTGCCAGCAGTTACTCGTTTGGTGCTAAACCGTCGCAAAAGTATTTT. Its protein is CASSYSFGAKPSQKYF.

The V gene is TRBV5-1, the J gene TRBJ2-5; 9 positions agree with TRBD2. CDR1 and CDR2 from the germline V gene are SGHRS and YFSETQ. The J segment lost 3 bases and the V segment lost 0 bases, leaving 3 bases of the junction unmatched. The CDR3 totals 15 residues. The CDR3 spells CASSLGLADKETQYF. CDR3 sequence (DNA): TGCGCCAGCAGCTTGGGACTAGCGGATAAAGAGACCCAGTACTTC.